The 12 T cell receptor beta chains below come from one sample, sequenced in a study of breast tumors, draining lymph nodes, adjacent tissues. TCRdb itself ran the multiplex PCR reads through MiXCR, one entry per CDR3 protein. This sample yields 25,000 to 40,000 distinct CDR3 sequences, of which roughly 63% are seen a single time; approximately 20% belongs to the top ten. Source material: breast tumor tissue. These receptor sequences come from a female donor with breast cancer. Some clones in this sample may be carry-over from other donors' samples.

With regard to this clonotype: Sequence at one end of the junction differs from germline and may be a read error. The CDR3 sequence: CASSPPTGPRYNEQFF. CDR3 DNA: TGTGCCAGCAGCCCCCCCACAGGGCCCCGATACAATGAGCAGTTCTTT. The chain employs TRBV11-2 and TRBJ2-1; D may be TRBD1 (6 bases). Germline CDR1 SGHAT, CDR2 FQNNGV. CDR3 length equals 16 residues.

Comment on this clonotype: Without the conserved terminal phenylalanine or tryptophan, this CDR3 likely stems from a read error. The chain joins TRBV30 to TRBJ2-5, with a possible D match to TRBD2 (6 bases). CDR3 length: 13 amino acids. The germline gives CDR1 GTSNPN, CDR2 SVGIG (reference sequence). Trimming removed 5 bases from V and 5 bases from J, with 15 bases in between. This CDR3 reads CAWGFGGAETQYL. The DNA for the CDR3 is TGTGCCTGGGGATTTGGCGGGGCGGAGACCCAGTACCTC.

The DNA of the CDR3 is TGTGCCAGCAGCGTAGAGGGGGTGGATGAGCAGTTCTTC. This gives the protein CASSVEGVDEQFF. The rearrangement joins TRBV9 to TRBJ2-1; maybe TRBD1 (6 bases). This CDR3 spans 13 amino acids. The germline CDR1 and CDR2 sequences are SGDLS and YYNGEE. V was pared by 0 bases and J by 8 bases, with 9 bases between.

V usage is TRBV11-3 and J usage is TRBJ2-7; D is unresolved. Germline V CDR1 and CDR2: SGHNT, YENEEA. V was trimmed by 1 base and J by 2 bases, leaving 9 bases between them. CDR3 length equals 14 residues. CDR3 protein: CASSLVVGTYEQYF. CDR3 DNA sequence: TGTGCCAGCAGCTTAGTGGTGGGCACCTACGAGCAGTACTTC. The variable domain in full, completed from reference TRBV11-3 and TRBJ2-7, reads EAGVVQSPRYKIIEKKQPVAFWCNPISGHNTLYWYLQNLGQGPELLIRYENEEAVDDSQLPKDRFSAERLKGVDSTLKIQPAELGDSAVYLCASSLVVGTYEQYFGPGTRLTVT.

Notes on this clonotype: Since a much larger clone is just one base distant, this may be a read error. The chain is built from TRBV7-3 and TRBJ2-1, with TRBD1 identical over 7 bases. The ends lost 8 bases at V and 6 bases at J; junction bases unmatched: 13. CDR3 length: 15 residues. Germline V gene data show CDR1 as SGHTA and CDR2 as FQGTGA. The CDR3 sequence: CASGSRQGMGNEQFF. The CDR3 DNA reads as TGTGCCAGCGGCTCGAGACAGGGTATGGGCAATGAGCAGTTCTTC.

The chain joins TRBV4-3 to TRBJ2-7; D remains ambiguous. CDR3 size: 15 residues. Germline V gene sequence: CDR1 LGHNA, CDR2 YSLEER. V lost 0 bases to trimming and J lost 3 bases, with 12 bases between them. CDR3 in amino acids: CASSQERTLFYEQYF. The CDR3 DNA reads TGCGCCAGCAGCCAAGAGAGAACTCTTTTCTACGAGCAGTACTTC.

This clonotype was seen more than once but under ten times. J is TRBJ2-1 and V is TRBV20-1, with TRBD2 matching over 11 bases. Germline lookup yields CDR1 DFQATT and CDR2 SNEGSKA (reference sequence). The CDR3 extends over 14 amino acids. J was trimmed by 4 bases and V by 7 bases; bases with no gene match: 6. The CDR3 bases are TGCAGTGTCTATGGGACTAGCGGTTACAATGAGCAGTTCTTC. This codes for CSVYGTSGYNEQFF.

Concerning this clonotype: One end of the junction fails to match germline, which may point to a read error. CDR3 sequence: CASRLGGTYEQYF. The DNA for the CDR3 is TGTGCCAGCAGGTTAGGGGGGACCTACGAGCAGTACTTC. The chain couples TRBV7-9 to TRBJ2-7, with D perhaps being TRBD1 or TRBD2 (6 bases each). The CDR3 has 13 residues. Germline V gene sequence: CDR1 SEHNR, CDR2 FQNEAQ (reference sequence).

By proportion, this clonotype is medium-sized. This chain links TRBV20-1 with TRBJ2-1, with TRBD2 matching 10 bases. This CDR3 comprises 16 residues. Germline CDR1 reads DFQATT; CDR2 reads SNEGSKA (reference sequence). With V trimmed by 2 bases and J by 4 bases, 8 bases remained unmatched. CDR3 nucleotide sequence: TGCAGTGCTAGATCCAATAGCGGGAGGAATTACAATGAGCAGTTCTTC. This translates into CSARSNSGRNYNEQFF.

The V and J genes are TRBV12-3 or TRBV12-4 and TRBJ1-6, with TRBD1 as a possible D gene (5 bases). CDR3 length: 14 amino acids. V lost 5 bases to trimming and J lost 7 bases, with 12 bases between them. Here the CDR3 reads CASSTDIRNSPLHF. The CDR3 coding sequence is TGTGCCAGCAGTACGGACATACGAAATTCACCCCTCCACTTT.

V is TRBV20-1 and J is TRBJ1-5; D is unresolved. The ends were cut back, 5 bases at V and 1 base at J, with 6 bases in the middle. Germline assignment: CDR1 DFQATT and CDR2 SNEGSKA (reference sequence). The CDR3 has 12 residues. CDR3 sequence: CSAGISNQPQHF. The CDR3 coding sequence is TGCAGTGCTGGGATAAGCAATCAGCCCCAGCATTTT.

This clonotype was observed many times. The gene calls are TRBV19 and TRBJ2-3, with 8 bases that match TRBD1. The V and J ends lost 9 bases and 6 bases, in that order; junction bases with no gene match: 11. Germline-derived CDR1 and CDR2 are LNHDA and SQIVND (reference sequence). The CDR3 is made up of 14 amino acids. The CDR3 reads CASTPGQALDTQYF. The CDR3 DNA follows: TGTGCCAGCACGCCGGGACAGGCCCTGGATACGCAGTATTTT. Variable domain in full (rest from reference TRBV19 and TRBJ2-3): DGGITQSPKYLFRKEGQNVTLSCEQNLNHDAMYWYRQDPGQGLRLIYYSQIVNDFQKGDIAEGYSVSREKKESFPLTVTSAQKNPTAFYLCASTPGQALDTQYFGPGTRLTVL.